This TCR beta chain was identified in a study of blood T cell repertoires in COVID-19. Across the study: Material from acute and convalescent COVID-19 was sourced from the United States, Italy and Spain. The cDNA or gDNA used as material had been derived from T cells, B-cell-depleted T cells, or PBMCs.

The CDR3 spans 13 residues. Germline CDR1 and CDR2: SQVTM and ANQGSEA. Trimming removed 3 bases at V and 4 bases at J, with 10 bases between. Original analysis: The assay estimated nucleated cells by amplifying reference gene primers. This table comes from immunoSEQ multiplex PCR, and its TCRdb copy is limited to in-frame clones, with some not included. That table is the source of V, J and clone size, and D and trimming were worked out from the DNA. The top ten clones hold 15% to 20% of a sample with around 97,000 clones, roughly nine tenths of them seen once. This TCR was sampled from a woman of 80 years or more in a cohort sampled during active COVID-19. The V call is TRBV29-1, the J call TRBJ1-5; D call uncertain. The sample consisted of peripheral blood. The CDR3 DNA is TGCAGCGTTGAGGCAGGAAGGAATCAGCCCCAGCATTTT. As protein: CSVEAGRNQPQHF.